This T cell receptor beta chain is from a study of blood T cell repertoires in COVID-19. Study-level information: Some COVID-19 samples were acute and others convalescent; all came from the United States, Italy and Spain.

Generated by immunoSEQ multiplex PCR, the TCRdb table keeps only in-frame clones and is missing some. Found here are approximately 240,000 clones, 84% of them singletons; the top ten hold under 5%. V gave up 7 bases and J gave up 0 bases; unmatched junction bases: 8. The CDR3 totals 17 residues. Germline CDR1 and CDR2: LGHNT and FRNRAP. This receptor was obtained from a man in his fifties with acute or convalescent COVID-19. The sequenced material came from peripheral blood. This rearrangement joins TRBV12-5 to TRBJ1-6; 8 nucleotides align to TRBD1. DNA for the CDR3: TGTGCTAGTGCCCCAACAGGGGGTAGCTCCTATAATTCACCCCTCCACTTT. Residues: CASAPTGGSSYNSPLHF.